Below, 5 T cell receptor beta chains from the same sample are listed, as sequenced in a study of T cell repertoires in cytomegalovirus infection. Using its own MiXCR run on the reads, TCRdb lists one record per CDR3 protein. Counted here are fewer than 700,000 distinct CDR3 sequences, roughly 24% occurring once; the ten biggest clones make up 7% to 9%. Sequencing used CD8+ T cells from PBMCs. The receptors here all came from a human donor in good health (CMV status not recorded). Some clones in this sample may be carry-over from other donors' samples.

The sample holds a few counts of this clonotype. The chain uses TRBV6-2 or TRBV6-3 and TRBJ1-1; D not certain. This CDR3 comprises 14 residues. Looked up from germline, CDR1 is MNHEY and CDR2 is SVGEGT. V lost 6 bases, J lost 3 bases, and 14 bases lay in between. The CDR3 spells CASSLRVDDTEAFF. CDR3 in DNA: TGTGCCAGCAGCCTTAGGGTTGACGACACTGAAGCTTTCTTT.

The V gene is TRBV5-8, the J gene TRBJ2-3; 10 bases fit TRBD2. The germline gives CDR1 SGHTS, CDR2 YDEGEE. The CDR3 runs 18 residues. With 2 bases clipped from V and 0 bases from J, the junction kept 9 bases outside the gene matches. The CDR3 reads CASSLGASGGASTDTQYF. CDR3 nucleotide sequence: TGTGCCAGCAGCTTAGGCGCTAGCGGGGGTGCTAGCACAGATACGCAGTATTTT.

The chain links TRBV12-3 or TRBV12-4 to TRBJ2-1; D uncertain. CDR3 size: 17 residues. V gave up 1 base and J gave up 6 bases, with 19 bases separating them. For the CDR3, the DNA is TGTGCCAGCAGTTTAGTCCCCCCACTGACTCTACCCAATGAGCAGTTCTTC. Translating gives CASSLVPPLTLPNEQFF.

This clonotype was recorded many times. The chain uses TRBV28 and TRBJ1-4; D ambiguous. V lost 2 bases, J lost 13 bases, and 14 bases lay in between. The CDR3 runs 13 residues. Germline V gene sequence: CDR1 MDHEN, CDR2 SYDVKM. The chain's CDR3 is CASSLKGLKTLFF. CDR3 nucleotide sequence: TGTGCCAGCAGTTTAAAGGGTCTGAAGACACTGTTTTTT.

The CDR3 loop is CASSELAGRGYDEQFF. CDR3 coding DNA: TGTGCCAGCAGCGAGCTAGCGGGGCGAGGTTATGATGAGCAGTTCTTC. This chain connects TRBV6-4 to TRBJ2-1, with 9 positions matching TRBD2. This CDR3 spans 16 amino acids. In germline, CDR1 is MRHNA, CDR2 SNTAGT. The J segment lost 8 bases and the V segment lost 6 bases, leaving 14 bases of the junction unmatched.